These 14 T cell receptor beta chains were all obtained from the same sample, sequenced in a study of T-cell reconstitution after alpha-beta-depleted transplantation in children. For TCRbeta, the library was prepared with unique molecular identifiers. TCRdb re-called the PCR reads with MiXCR, one entry per CDR3 protein. The sample has 90,000 to 100,000 distinct CDR3 sequences, 20% to 25% seen once. The sequenced sample was PBMCs, obtained before TCRalphabeta/CD19-depleted stem cell transplant. All receptors come from a boy younger than 10 with acute lymphoblastic leukemia, due to receive a stem cell transplant.

The genes are TRBV14 and TRBJ1-1, with D unclear. The V end was cut by 3 bases, the J end by 0 bases, with 8 bases between. Germline CDR1 SGHDN, CDR2 FVKESK. CDR3 size: 14 residues. DNA of the CDR3: TGTGCCAGCAGCCACCCAGGAATGAACACTGAAGCTTTCTTT. As protein: CASSHPGMNTEAFF.

This sequence joins TRBV5-6 and TRBJ2-3; D is ambiguous. The CDR3 has 17 residues. Looked up from germline, CDR1 is SGHDT and CDR2 is YYEEEE. V was trimmed by 1 base and J by 2 bases, leaving 17 bases between them. As DNA, the CDR3 is TGTGCCAGCAGCTTGCGGTCTGTCGGTCCTCTCACAGATACGCAGTATTTT. Amino acid sequence: CASSLRSVGPLTDTQYF.

The chain joins TRBV6-1 to TRBJ2-1; 9 bases are shared with TRBD2. J was trimmed by 0 bases and V by 6 bases; bases with no gene match: 9. There are 17 residues in the CDR3. From germline, CDR1 is MNHNS and CDR2 SASEGT. Written as DNA, the CDR3 is TGTGCCAGCAGATCGGGACTAGCCTTGAGCTCCTACAATGAGCAGTTCTTC. Translating gives CASRSGLALSSYNEQFF.

This clonotype was found a few times. This chain joins TRBV7-3 and TRBJ2-5; no clear D. V shed 0 bases and J shed 3 bases, with 5 bases lying between them. Germline CDR1 reads SGHTA; CDR2 reads FQGTGA. The CDR3 totals 13 residues. Here the CDR3 reads CASSLTTEETQYF. Here the CDR3 DNA reads TGTGCCAGCAGCTTAACTACCGAAGAGACCCAGTACTTC.

This clonotype came up a few times. The chain combines TRBV5-1 with TRBJ1-4; D unresolved. The V end was cut by 0 bases, the J end by 10 bases, with 10 bases between. This CDR3 comprises 13 residues. Germline V lookup: CDR1 SGHRS, CDR2 YFSETQ. CDR3: CASSLAQPGKLFF. The CDR3 DNA reads as TGCGCCAGCAGCTTGGCCCAACCTGGAAAACTGTTTTTT.

Only a few counts were recorded for this clonotype. This sequence joins TRBV5-1 and TRBJ2-3; TRBD2 might be the D (7 bases). The CDR3 totals 15 residues. The V and J ends lost 9 bases and 0 bases respectively, with 17 bases between them. Germline lookup yields CDR1 SGHRS and CDR2 YFSETQ. CDR3 loop: CATTTGGASTDTQYF. DNA for the CDR3: TGCGCCACTACCACGGGGGGCGCCAGCACAGATACGCAGTATTTT.

This clonotype was seen more than once but under ten times. The chain carries TRBV3-1 and TRBJ2-3; maybe TRBD1 (6 bases). With 6 bases removed from V and 3 bases from J, the gap between germline ends came to 19 bases. From germline, CDR1 is LGHDT and CDR2 YNNKEL (reference sequence). The CDR3 has 16 amino acids. The CDR3 spells CASRLGVGGRTDTQYF. The CDR3 coding sequence is TGTGCCAGCAGACTCGGAGTTGGGGGCAGGACAGATACGCAGTATTTT.

The genes are TRBV6-1 and TRBJ2-7; a weak D match, TRBD2 (6 bases). V was pared by 6 bases and J by 6 bases, with 18 bases between. Germline lookup yields CDR1 MNHNS and CDR2 SASEGT. CDR3 length: 14 residues. The CDR3 is CASRVGRGSAEQYF. Here the CDR3 DNA reads TGTGCCAGCAGAGTCGGGCGGGGTAGTGCCGAGCAGTACTTC.

A few counts support this clonotype. The chain links TRBV5-1 to TRBJ2-1; 7 nucleotides align to TRBD2. This CDR3 is built from 16 residues. Germline V gene sequence: CDR1 SGHRS, CDR2 YFSETQ. The junction had 4 bases not matched to a gene; V was cut back by 0 bases and J by 1 base. The CDR3 region is CASSLGSSGSYNEQFF. The CDR3, as DNA: TGCGCCAGCAGCTTGGGATCTAGCGGATCCTACAATGAGCAGTTCTTC. Using reference TRBV5-1 and TRBJ2-1 for the parts outside the CDR3, the full variable domain is KAGVTQTPRYLIKTRGQQVTLSCSPISGHRSVSWYQQTPGQGLQFLFEYFSETQRNKGNFPGRFSGRQFSNSRSEMNVSTLELGDSALYLCASSLGSSGSYNEQFFGPGTRLTVL.

This clonotype was counted only a few times. The J gene is TRBJ2-1, the V gene TRBV28; 8 bases fit TRBD2. Germline CDR1 is MDHEN and CDR2 is SYDVKM. With 5 bases clipped from V and 2 bases from J, the junction kept 5 bases outside the gene matches. The CDR3 contains 15 residues. CDR3 in amino acids: CASSLAGSAYNEQFF. DNA for the CDR3: TGTGCCAGCAGTCTAGCGGGTTCGGCCTACAATGAGCAGTTCTTC.

This clonotype was counted a few times. This chain links TRBV12-3 or TRBV12-4 with TRBJ2-7; 10 bases align to TRBD2. The CDR3 is made up of 18 amino acids. V shed 1 base and J 2 bases; nucleotides not matched to a gene: 11. The chain's CDR3 is CASSLGGRTSGGAYEQYF. The DNA of the CDR3 is TGTGCCAGCAGTTTAGGGGGCAGGACTAGCGGAGGGGCCTACGAGCAGTACTTC.

This clonotype has a count of ten or more. The chain combines TRBV5-1 with TRBJ2-6; the D is unclear. Germline V gene lookup returns CDR1 SGHRS and CDR2 YFSETQ. The V and J ends lost 4 bases and 4 bases respectively, with 15 bases between them. This CDR3 has 16 residues. The CDR3 protein is CASSPFLGLGANVLTF. In nucleotides, the CDR3 is TGCGCCAGCAGCCCCTTTCTCGGTCTCGGGGCCAACGTCCTGACTTTC.

The rearrangement uses TRBV20-1 and TRBJ2-5; D is perhaps TRBD1 or TRBD2 (5 bases each). V was shortened by 6 bases and J by 2 bases, with 13 bases between the two germline ends. The V gene's germline CDR1 is DFQATT and CDR2 SNEGSKA (reference sequence). The CDR3 length is 13 residues. CDR3 region: CSARGEFQETQYF. The CDR3 nucleotides are TGCAGTGCCCGAGGGGAGTTTCAAGAGACCCAGTACTTC.

This clonotype has more than one count but fewer than ten. J is TRBJ1-4 and V is TRBV7-2; possible D gene TRBD1, 6 bases. The CDR3 sequence is 16 residues long. The V end lost 6 bases, the J end lost 3 bases, and 17 bases lay between the germline ends. Germline V CDR1 and CDR2: SGHTA, FQGNSA. In nucleotides, the CDR3 is TGTGCCAGCAGGACAGGCGTGCAGGGCTCTAATGAAAAACTGTTTTTT. This encodes CASRTGVQGSNEKLFF.